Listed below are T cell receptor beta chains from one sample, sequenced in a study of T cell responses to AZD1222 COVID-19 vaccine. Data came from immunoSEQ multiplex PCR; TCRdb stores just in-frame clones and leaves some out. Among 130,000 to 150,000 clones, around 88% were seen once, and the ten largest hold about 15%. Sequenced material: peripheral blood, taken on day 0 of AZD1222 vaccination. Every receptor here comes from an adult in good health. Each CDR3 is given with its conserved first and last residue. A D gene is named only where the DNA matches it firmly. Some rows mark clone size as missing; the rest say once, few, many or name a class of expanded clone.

DNA: TGCGCCAGCAGCTTGCGGGGGGAGCCTAATGAAAAACTGTTTTTT
CDR3: CASSLRGEPNEKLFF
J: TRBJ1-4
V: TRBV5-1
size: once
D: NA

DNA: TGCGCCAGCAGCCAATCTCTACGTCTTGAAGCTTTCTTT
CDR3: CASSQSLRLEAFF
J: TRBJ1-1
V: TRBV4-3
size: NA
D: NA

DNA: TGCAGCGTCGATGAGGGTAGAAAAAACATTCAGTACTTC
CDR3: CSVDEGRKNIQYF
J: TRBJ2-4
V: TRBV29-1
size: once
D: NA

DNA: TGTGCCAGCAGCCAAGATTCCGAAGTGAACGAGCAGTACTTC
CDR3: CASSQDSEVNEQYF
J: TRBJ2-7
V: TRBV4-2
size: NA
D: NA

DNA: TGTGCCAGCAGCCGGGACGTAAGATCACCCCTCCACTTT
CDR3: CASSRDVRSPLHF
J: TRBJ1-6
V: TRBV28
size: NA
D: NA

DNA: TGTGCCAGCAGCTCTAGGGCCCCGGGGAGGTTTTGGTATGGAAACACCATATATTTT
CDR3: CASSSRAPGRFWYGNTIYF
J: TRBJ1-3
V: TRBV28
size: NA
D: NA

DNA: TGTGCCAGCAGCTTAGGGGGGAGGGGACTCTACACTGAAGCTTTCTTT
CDR3: CASSLGGRGLYTEAFF
J: TRBJ1-1
V: TRBV11-2
size: NA
D: NA

DNA: TGTGCCAGCAGCCCGGAGGGGCGGGGGGTGCGTACAGATACGCAGTATTTT
CDR3: CASSPEGRGVRTDTQYF
J: TRBJ2-3
V: TRBV7-8
size: NA
D: TRBD2

DNA: TGTGCCAGCAGCCCTTGGACAGGCAACATGAACACTGAAGCTTTCTTT
CDR3: CASSPWTGNMNTEAFF
J: TRBJ1-1
V: TRBV7-9
size: once
D: TRBD1

DNA: TGTGCCAGCAGCTCGAGCGGGACAGGGGTCTACGAGCAGTACTTC
CDR3: CASSSSGTGVYEQYF
J: TRBJ2-7
V: TRBV5-6
size: NA
D: TRBD1

DNA: TGTGCCAGCAGTGACGGAGGGTATAGCAATCAGCCCCAGCATTTT
CDR3: CASSDGGYSNQPQHF
J: TRBJ1-5
V: TRBV2
size: NA
D: NA

DNA: TGCGCCAGCAGCTTGGATGGCGCTGGAAACACCATATATTTT
CDR3: CASSLDGAGNTIYF
J: TRBJ1-3
V: TRBV5-1
size: NA
D: NA

DNA: TGTGCCAGCAGCTATACCACAGGGGGCACTGGAAACACCATATATTTT
CDR3: CASSYTTGGTGNTIYF
J: TRBJ1-3
V: TRBV9
size: NA
D: TRBD1

DNA: TGTGCCAGTAGTATGGGTAGCGGGGGCTCCTACAATGAGCAGTTCTTC
CDR3: CASSMGSGGSYNEQFF
J: TRBJ2-1
V: TRBV19
size: NA
D: TRBD2

DNA: TGTGCCAGCAGCTTGTTACACACTGAAGCTTTCTTT
CDR3: CASSLLHTEAFF
J: TRBJ1-1
V: TRBV5-6
size: once
D: NA

DNA: TGCGCCAGCAGCCATTTACGGGGAGCGGTTGAGCAGTACTTC
CDR3: CASSHLRGAVEQYF
J: TRBJ2-7
V: TRBV4-1
size: NA
D: NA

DNA: TGTGCCAGCAGTGAAAGAGGCCCCTCGGCGGGCTATGGCTACACCTTC
CDR3: CASSERGPSAGYGYTF
J: TRBJ1-2
V: TRBV6-1
size: NA
D: NA

DNA: TGTGCCAGCAGTGGTATGGGGGCCACTGAAGCTTTCTTT
CDR3: CASSGMGATEAFF
J: TRBJ1-1
V: TRBV12-3/TRBV12-4
size: NA
D: NA

DNA: TGTGCCATCAGTGAAGAGAGTAACTATGGCTACACCTTC
CDR3: CAISEESNYGYTF
J: TRBJ1-2
V: TRBV10-3
size: NA
D: NA

DNA: TGTGCCATCAGCGGGCGGGGAGCTGGAAACACCATATATTTT
CDR3: CAISGRGAGNTIYF
J: TRBJ1-3
V: TRBV10-3
size: NA
D: NA

DNA: TGTGCCAGCTCACCCCCTAGCGGGGGCTCCTACAATGAGCAGTTCTTC
CDR3: CASSPPSGGSYNEQFF
J: TRBJ2-1
V: TRBV18
size: NA
D: TRBD2

DNA: TGTGCCAGCTCGTCCGGGCTACGAGAGACCCAGTACTTC
CDR3: CASSSGLRETQYF
J: TRBJ2-5
V: TRBV18
size: NA
D: NA

DNA: TGTGCCAGCAGCACACAACGTGGCACTGAAGCTTTCTTT
CDR3: CASSTQRGTEAFF
J: TRBJ1-1
V: TRBV6-4
size: NA
D: NA

DNA: TGTGCCAGCAGCTTAACGGGGACCGGTACGGCTTTCTTT
CDR3: CASSLTGTGTAFF
J: TRBJ1-1
V: TRBV7-3
size: NA
D: NA

DNA: TGTGCCAGCAGCCCGGACTCCTACGAGCAGTACTTC
CDR3: CASSPDSYEQYF
J: TRBJ2-7
V: TRBV3-1/TRBV3-2
size: NA
D: NA

DNA: TGTGCCAGCAGCTTACAGGCAGGCGACTATGAAGAGCAGTACTTC
CDR3: CASSLQAGDYEEQYF
J: TRBJ2-7
V: TRBV7-6
size: NA
D: NA

DNA: TGTGCCAGCAGTGCCCAACAGGGGTTTGGTTCACCCCTCCACTTT
CDR3: CASSAQQGFGSPLHF
J: TRBJ1-6
V: TRBV6-4
size: NA
D: TRBD1

DNA: TGTGCCAGCAGTGAACAGATGTTTCAGCCCCAGCATTTT
CDR3: CASSEQMFQPQHF
J: TRBJ1-5
V: TRBV6-1
size: few
D: NA

DNA: TGTGCCAGCAGCCAAGGACAGGGGGAGGGCTATGGCTACACCTTC
CDR3: CASSQGQGEGYGYTF
J: TRBJ1-2
V: TRBV3-1/TRBV3-2
size: NA
D: TRBD1

DNA: TGTGCCAGCAGCCAGGGACAGAACATTCAGTACTTC
CDR3: CASSQGQNIQYF
J: TRBJ2-4
V: TRBV12-3/TRBV12-4
size: NA
D: TRBD1

DNA: TGTGCCAGTAGGGACAGGGGGCGCGTCACTGAAGCTTTCTTT
CDR3: CASRDRGRVTEAFF
J: TRBJ1-1
V: TRBV19
size: NA
D: TRBD1

DNA: TGTGCCAGCTCTGTCGGGCAGGTTCATGGCTACACCTTC
CDR3: CASSVGQVHGYTF
J: TRBJ1-2
V: TRBV18
size: NA
D: NA

DNA: TGTGCCAGCAGCCCTGAGGTGGTGGGTTCAAATCAGCCCCAGCATTTT
CDR3: CASSPEVVGSNQPQHF
J: TRBJ1-5
V: TRBV7-6
size: NA
D: NA

DNA: TGTGCCAGCAGTCAGGGTGAGGGTGAAAAACTGTTTTTT
CDR3: CASSQGEGEKLFF
J: TRBJ1-4
V: TRBV12-3/TRBV12-4
size: NA
D: NA